By sample share, the clone carrying this TCR beta chain is medium-sized (0.01 to 0.1%). Sequenced by immunoSEQ multiplex PCR; TCRdb stores in-frame clones only, minus some. The data show 8,500 to 11,000 clones, with around 87% seen just once and around 9.8% held by the top ten. This sample is drawn from a study of blood T cell dynamics during melanoma immunotherapy. Per germline, CDR1 SGHNT and CDR2 YYREEE (reference sequence). The ends were cut back, 7 bases at V and 7 bases at J, with 14 bases in the middle. This CDR3 has 13 residues. The time point: pre-treatment baseline. One draw preceded checkpoint blockade; another followed its first cycle at week 3.

The receptor was derived from a human donor with melanoma. The chain couples TRBV5-4 to TRBJ2-2; a possible D gene is TRBD2 (6 bases). The starting material was blood, obtained from a patient treated with checkpoint blockade. The CDR3 DNA reads as TGTGCCAGCGGACCTGAGGGAGGCGGGGAGCTGTTTTTT. The encoded protein is CASGPEGGGELFF.